This T cell receptor (beta chain) is drawn from a study of shared clonotypes between healthy human individuals. The study, taken as a whole, reports: Generally, estimated richness proved larger in naive subsets than it did in memory subsets. Clonotype sharing across a few donors was observed for around 5% of naive CD4 clonotypes.

The CDR3 is 13 amino acids. The germline V gene encodes CDR1 SGHRS and CDR2 YFSETQ. V was clipped by 0 bases and J by 2 bases, with 5 bases between them. As concerns this clone: Its antigen is unknown.

Sorted-subset replicate PCRs used approximately 190 ng of genomic DNA. This amount corresponded to 30,000 to 35,000 T cell genomes. Clones were sequenced by immunoSEQ multiplex PCR, and TCRdb holds only the in-frame ones, with some missing. The sample lists about 1.5 million clones, 98% occurring once. The clonotype comes from a man aged 30 to 45 in good health. Sequencing was performed on naive CD4+ T cells sorted from blood. The subset denotes: CD45RA+ positively selected. This rearrangement joins TRBV5-1 to TRBJ1-2; D gene unclear. In DNA form, the CDR3 reads TGCGCCAGCAGCTTGGTTAGAAACTATGGCTACACCTTC. Translation: CASSLVRNYGYTF.